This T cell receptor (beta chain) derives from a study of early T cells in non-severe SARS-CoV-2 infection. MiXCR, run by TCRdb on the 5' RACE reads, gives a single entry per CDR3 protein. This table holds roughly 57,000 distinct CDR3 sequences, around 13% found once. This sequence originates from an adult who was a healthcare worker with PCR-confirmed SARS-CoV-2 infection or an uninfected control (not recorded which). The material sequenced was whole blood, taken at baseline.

DNA of the CDR3: TGCAGCGCCACGGGGAGCGGAAGCCCCTACGAGCAGTACTTC. It codes for CSATGSGSPYEQYF. The V and J genes are TRBV29-1 and TRBJ2-7; tentatively, D is TRBD2 (5 bases). V lost 7 bases, J lost 2 bases, and 18 bases lay in between. The germline V gene encodes CDR1 SQVTM and CDR2 ANQGSEA. CDR3 length: 14 amino acids.